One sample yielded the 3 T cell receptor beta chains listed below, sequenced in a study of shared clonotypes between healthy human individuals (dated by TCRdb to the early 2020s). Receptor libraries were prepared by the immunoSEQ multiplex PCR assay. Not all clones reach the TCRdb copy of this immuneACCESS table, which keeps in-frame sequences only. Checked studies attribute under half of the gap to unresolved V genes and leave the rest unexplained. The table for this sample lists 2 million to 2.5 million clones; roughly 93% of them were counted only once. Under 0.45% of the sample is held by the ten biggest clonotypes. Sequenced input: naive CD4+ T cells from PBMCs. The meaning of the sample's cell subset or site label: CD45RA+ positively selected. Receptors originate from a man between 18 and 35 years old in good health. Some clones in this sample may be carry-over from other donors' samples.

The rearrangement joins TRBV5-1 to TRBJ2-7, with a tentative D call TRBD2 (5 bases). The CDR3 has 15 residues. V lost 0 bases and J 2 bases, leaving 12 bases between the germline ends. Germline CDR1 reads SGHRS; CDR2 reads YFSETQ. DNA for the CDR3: TGCGCCAGCAGCTTGGTCGGGAAAGGGCCCTACGAGCAGTACTTC. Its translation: CASSLVGKGPYEQYF.

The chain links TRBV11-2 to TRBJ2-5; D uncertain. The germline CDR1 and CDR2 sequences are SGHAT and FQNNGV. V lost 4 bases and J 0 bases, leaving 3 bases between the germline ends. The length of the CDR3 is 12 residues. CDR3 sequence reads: CASSWYQETQYF. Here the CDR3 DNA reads TGTGCCAGCAGCTGGTACCAAGAGACCCAGTACTTC.

The DNA for the CDR3 is TGTGCCAGTAGACAGGGTAATTTGGTCGACACTGAAGCTTTCTTT. It translates to CASRQGNLVDTEAFF. This chain links TRBV19 with TRBJ1-1; a weak D match, TRBD1 (6 bases). The CDR3 length is 15 residues. The germline V gene has CDR1 LNHDA and CDR2 SQIVND (reference sequence). The V end was cut by 6 bases, the J end by 3 bases, with 17 bases between.